Reported below is one T cell receptor beta chain. The data stem from a study of blood T cell repertoires in COVID-19. Whole-study context: Researchers got acute and convalescent COVID-19 samples from the United States, Italy and Spain. T cells, B-cell-depleted T cells, or PBMCs supplied cDNA or gDNA.

Original processing methods: How many nucleated cells were present was estimated from reference gene primer amplification. The repertoire was sequenced with immunoSEQ multiplex PCR; TCRdb's copy has only in-frame clones and lacks some. The V and J calls and clone size come from that table; D and trimming were worked out from the DNA. The sample includes approximately 150,000 clones, about nine tenths of them seen just once. V gave up 3 bases and J gave up 3 bases, with 9 bases separating them. CDR1 and CDR2 (germline): SGHVS, FQNEAQ. The CDR3 loop spans 13 amino acids. The sample was peripheral blood. The receptor was isolated from a woman in her forties or fifties with acute or convalescent COVID-19. The chain carries TRBV7-8 and TRBJ2-7, with a weak D call TRBD2 (6 bases). The CDR3 nucleotides are TGTGCCAGCAGCTTCGGGACTCACTACGAGCAGTACTTC. Translating gives CASSFGTHYEQYF.